This entry lists 27 T cell receptor beta chains sequenced from one sample in a study of T cells in Graves' hyperthyroidism and ophthalmopathy. RNA transcripts served as the template for amplifying TCR beta CDR3 regions. The TCR CDR3 was amplified in a first-round RT-PCR using the HTBI primer set. Via MiXCR, TCRdb re-called the multiplex PCR reads, giving one row per CDR3 protein. The data show about 640,000 distinct CDR3 sequences, with around 20% seen just once and under 35% held by the top ten. Sample: blood. These receptors were collected from a young man with Graves' ophthalmopathy.

This clonotype has ten or more counts. This chain links TRBV2 with TRBJ2-1, with D perhaps given as TRBD1 or TRBD2 (6 bases each). The germline gives CDR1 SNHLY, CDR2 FYNNEI. V gave up 4 bases and J gave up 0 bases, with 13 bases separating them. This CDR3 is 16 amino acids long. The CDR3 DNA is TGTGCCAGCAGTGGAGACAAGGGGGGCTCCTACAATGAGCAGTTCTTC. Protein: CASSGDKGGSYNEQFF.

This clonotype has a handful of counts. The V gene is TRBV30, the J gene TRBJ2-5, with 8 bases matching TRBD1. J lost 5 bases, V lost 0 bases, and 17 bases had no gene match. Germline values: CDR1 GTSNPN, CDR2 SVGIG (reference sequence). The CDR3 totals 18 residues. CDR3 region: CAWSVPTARGPRRETQYF. DNA of the CDR3: TGTGCCTGGAGTGTACCTACCGCCAGGGGGCCCAGGAGGGAGACCCAGTACTTC.

The chain carries TRBV5-1 and TRBJ2-7, with 8 positions matching TRBD1. The CDR3 is 13 residues long. Trimming at V came to 5 bases and at J to 0 bases, leaving 1 base not matched to a gene. Germline assignment: CDR1 SGHRS and CDR2 YFSETQ. The CDR3 protein is CASRTGASYEQYF. The DNA for the CDR3 is TGCGCCAGCAGGACAGGGGCCTCCTACGAGCAGTACTTC. The whole variable domain, filled in from reference TRBV5-1 and TRBJ2-7, reads KAGVTQTPRYLIKTRGQQVTLSCSPISGHRSVSWYQQTPGQGLQFLFEYFSETQRNKGNFPGRFSGRQFSNSRSEMNVSTLELGDSALYLCASRTGASYEQYFGPGTRLTVT.

The gene calls are TRBV7-9 and TRBJ2-7; D is possibly TRBD1 (6 bases). Germline assignment: CDR1 SEHNR and CDR2 FQNEAQ (reference sequence). CDR3 length: 16 residues. The germline V and J ends were trimmed by 5 bases and 3 bases, with 20 bases remaining between them. The CDR3 nucleotides are TGTGCCAGCAGCGTTTCCAGGGGAAGCCTTAGCTACGAGCAGTACTTC. The encoded protein is CASSVSRGSLSYEQYF.

This clonotype was counted between two and nine times. The V and J genes are TRBV20-1 and TRBJ2-5; D might be TRBD1 (5 bases). The CDR3 is 14 residues long. Germline V gene sequence: CDR1 DFQATT, CDR2 SNEGSKA (reference sequence). V was pared by 2 bases and J by 2 bases, with 12 bases between. This CDR3 reads CSARPGKGQETQYF. Written as DNA, the CDR3 is TGCAGTGCTAGACCAGGGAAAGGGCAAGAGACCCAGTACTTC.

To note about this clonotype: A much larger clone sits a single nucleotide away, making a read error possible. Given the absence of the conserved phenylalanine or tryptophan at the CDR3 end, a read error is likely. V and J are TRBV7-2 and TRBJ2-7; D is possibly TRBD2 (5 bases). The CDR3 contains 12 residues. CDR1 and CDR2 (germline): SGHTA, FQGNSA. Trimming removed 4 bases at V and 6 bases at J, with 10 bases between. DNA of the CDR3: TGTGCCAGCAGCTCGGGCCGGGGCGAGCAGTACCTC. It codes for CASSSGRGEQYL.

About this clonotype itself: A much larger clonotype is one base distant, so this may be a read error. This chain connects TRBV12-3 or TRBV12-4 to TRBJ2-5; D ambiguous. There are 14 residues in the CDR3. V was pared by 3 bases and J by 4 bases, with 12 bases between. DNA for the CDR3: TGTGCCAGCAGTTTCCCAGGCGCTCCAGAGACCCAGTACTTC. Translating it yields CASSFPGAPETQYF.

This clonotype showed up many times. This rearrangement joins TRBV2 to TRBJ2-5; the D gene could be TRBD1 or TRBD2 (5 bases each). Germline V gene lookup returns CDR1 SNHLY and CDR2 FYNNEI. Trimming took off 3 bases at V and 4 bases at J, with 9 bases between the two ends. CDR3 size: 13 residues. CDR3 nucleotide sequence: TGTGCCAGCAGTGAGGGGGTGGGAGAGACCCAGTACTTC. It is translated as CASSEGVGETQYF.

The genes are TRBV10-3 and TRBJ1-5; the D is unclear. Germline V gene lookup returns CDR1 ENHRY and CDR2 SYGVKD. Between the trimmed V and J ends, which lost 5 bases and 3 bases, there was a span of 11 bases. The CDR3 is 14 amino acids. CDR3 nucleotide sequence: TGTGCCATCAGTCCCCGGGCTAACAATCAGCCCCAGCATTTT. As protein: CAISPRANNQPQHF.

This clonotype was counted between two and nine times. The CDR3 loop reads CASSLVGDTEQFF. For the CDR3, the DNA is TGTGCCAGCAGCTTAGTGGGGGACACTGAGCAGTTCTTC. The chain is built from TRBV11-2 and TRBJ2-1; D is possibly TRBD1 (6 bases). Trimming cost V 1 base and J 9 bases, with 10 bases left between them. Germline values: CDR1 SGHAT, CDR2 FQNNGV. The CDR3 has 13 amino acids.

In regard to this clonotype: This may come from a read error, since a much larger clone is one base off. V gene TRBV28 combines with J gene TRBJ2-3, with 7 bases aligning to TRBD1. The length of the CDR3 is 14 residues. The germline V gene encodes CDR1 MDHEN and CDR2 SYDVKM. The CDR3 protein is CTSSRTGPTDTQYF. The CDR3 coding sequence is TGTACCAGCAGCCGGACAGGACCCACAGATACGCAGTATTTT.

The CDR3 here is CASSPRGQNNSPLHF. In DNA form, the CDR3 reads TGTGCCAGCAGCCCCCGGGGGCAAAATAATTCACCCCTCCACTTT. This chain joins TRBV9 and TRBJ1-6; TRBD1 might be the D (6 bases). The germline gives CDR1 SGDLS, CDR2 YYNGEE. V dropped 4 bases and J dropped 5 bases, with 13 bases sitting between them. This CDR3 spans 15 amino acids.

The chain couples TRBV5-1 to TRBJ1-1, with 8 bases matching TRBD1. The CDR3 consists of 14 residues. V was clipped by 1 base and J by 4 bases; unmatched bases: 3. Looked up from germline, CDR1 is SGHRS and CDR2 is YFSETQ. The CDR3 DNA is TGCGCCAGCAGCTTGTTCACAGGGGGCACTGAAGCTTTCTTT. It yields the protein CASSLFTGGTEAFF.

This chain links TRBV6-2 or TRBV6-3 with TRBJ2-1; the match to TRBD1 covers 7 bases. The CDR3 length is 16 residues. With 5 bases clipped from V and 6 bases from J, the junction kept 13 bases outside the gene matches. The germline V gene has CDR1 MNHEY and CDR2 SVGEGT. The CDR3 is CASSKTGSSLSNEQFF. The CDR3 DNA follows: TGTGCCAGCAGTAAGACAGGGTCCTCCCTGTCCAATGAGCAGTTCTTC.

The rearrangement uses TRBV4-1 and TRBJ1-4, with D unclear. Between the trimmed V and J ends, which lost 0 bases and 5 bases, there was a span of 7 bases. Germline V CDR1 and CDR2: MGHRA, YSYEKL. CDR3 length: 14 residues. CDR3 bases: TGCGCCAGCAGCCAAGATCCCCGAAATGAAAAACTGTTTTTT. Encoded protein: CASSQDPRNEKLFF.

The chain is built from TRBV7-9 and TRBJ2-7; no clear D gene. Trimming removed 0 bases at V and 5 bases at J, with 8 bases between. The germline CDR1 and CDR2 sequences are SEHNR and FQNEAQ (reference sequence). The length of the CDR3 is 13 residues. CDR3 coding DNA: TGTGCCAGCAGCTTAGCGGGGTTCGACGAGCAGTACTTC. Its protein is CASSLAGFDEQYF.

The rearrangement joins TRBV14 to TRBJ2-1; TRBD1 matches at 11 bases. The CDR3 sequence is 16 residues long. Germline CDR1 reads SGHDN; CDR2 reads FVKESK. V lost 4 bases to trimming and J lost 2 bases; unmatched junction nucleotides: 4. This CDR3 reads CASSPRTGGAYNEQFF. CDR3 DNA sequence: TGTGCCAGCAGCCCGCGGACAGGGGGCGCCTACAATGAGCAGTTCTTC.

This clonotype was counted at least ten times. This chain links TRBV5-1 with TRBJ2-1; D gene ambiguous. Deletions cut 2 bases from V and 5 bases from J, with 8 bases between. Germline CDR1 is SGHRS and CDR2 is YFSETQ. The CDR3 contains 13 residues. The CDR3 region has the DNA TGCGCCAGCAGCTTAAGCCGAAACAATGAGCAGTTCTTC. Protein sequence: CASSLSRNNEQFF.

The CDR3 nucleotides are TGTGCCAGCAGCTTAACGAGCGGGAGGAAACACAATGAGCAGTTCTTC. As protein: CASSLTSGRKHNEQFF. The rearrangement links TRBV13 to TRBJ2-1; 9 bases are shared with TRBD2. V was pared by 2 bases and J by 5 bases, with 7 bases of the junction left unmatched. The CDR3 contains 16 residues. Germline CDR1 and CDR2: PRHDT and FYEKMQ (reference sequence).

The rearrangement uses TRBV4-1 and TRBJ1-1; TRBD1 agrees at 7 bases. V trimming: 2 bases; J trimming: 3 bases; junction bases outside the gene matches: 9. Germline V CDR1 and CDR2: MGHRA, YSYEKL. This CDR3 spans 16 amino acids. CDR3 sequence reads: CASSQNPSDRDTEAFF. CDR3 nucleotide sequence: TGCGCCAGCAGCCAAAACCCTAGCGACAGGGACACTGAAGCTTTCTTT.

The chain combines TRBV5-1 with TRBJ2-2; 7 bases map to TRBD1. The CDR3 runs 15 residues. The V segment lost 4 bases and the J segment 9 bases; nucleotides outside the gene matches: 12. The germline gives CDR1 SGHRS, CDR2 YFSETQ. This chain's CDR3 is CASSPAGTANRELFF. In DNA, the CDR3 is TGCGCCAGCAGCCCCGCCGGGACAGCAAACCGGGAGCTGTTTTTT. Supplemented by reference TRBV5-1 and TRBJ2-2, the full variable domain reads KAGVTQTPRYLIKTRGQQVTLSCSPISGHRSVSWYQQTPGQGLQFLFEYFSETQRNKGNFPGRFSGRQFSNSRSEMNVSTLELGDSALYLCASSPAGTANRELFFGEGSRLTVL.

This clonotype was counted at least ten times. The chain combines TRBV18 with TRBJ1-3; 7 nucleotides line up with TRBD1. The J segment lost 0 bases and the V segment lost 3 bases, leaving 5 bases of the junction unmatched. Germline CDR1 and CDR2: KGHSH and LQKENI. CDR3 length equals 16 residues. The CDR3 region is CASSPGTAVSGNTIYF. The CDR3 DNA follows: TGTGCCAGCTCACCCGGGACAGCCGTCTCTGGAAACACCATATATTTT. Variable domain in full (rest from reference TRBV18 and TRBJ1-3): NAGVMQNPRHLVRRRGQEARLRCSPMKGHSHVYWYRQLPEEGLKFMVYLQKENIIDESGMPKERFSAEFPKEGPSILRIQQVVRGDSAAYFCASSPGTAVSGNTIYFGEGSWLTVV.

This clonotype was seen repeatedly, ten times or more. The chain carries TRBV30 and TRBJ1-2, with D possibly matching TRBD1 (5 bases). Germline loops: CDR1 GTSNPN, CDR2 SVGIG (reference sequence). V lost 2 bases, J lost 5 bases, and 12 bases lay in between. The length of the CDR3 is 13 residues. The CDR3 bases are TGTGCCTGGAGTTGGGGGGAAGGATATGGCTACACCTTC. Amino acids: CAWSWGEGYGYTF.

The rearrangement links TRBV18 to TRBJ2-5; TRBD1 matches 12 bases. Germline V gene sequence: CDR1 KGHSH, CDR2 LQKENI. The CDR3 totals 18 residues. Trimming removed 4 bases from V and 5 bases from J; junction bases left unmatched: 14. CDR3 amino acids: CASSLLAPGQGAPETQYF. DNA of the CDR3: TGTGCCAGCTCACTACTCGCCCCGGGACAGGGGGCGCCGGAGACCCAGTACTTC.

V is TRBV28 and J is TRBJ2-7; 7 bases agree with TRBD1. With V trimmed by 3 bases and J by 1 base, 3 bases remained unmatched. CDR3 length equals 14 residues. Germline values: CDR1 MDHEN, CDR2 SYDVKM. CDR3 DNA sequence: TGTGCCAGCAGTTTTCAGGGACAGTCCTACGAGCAGTACTTC. This codes for CASSFQGQSYEQYF.

This clonotype was seen only once. The rearrangement links TRBV20-1 to TRBJ1-4; the D gene is possibly TRBD1 (5 bases). The CDR3 extends over 12 amino acids. From germline, CDR1 is DFQATT and CDR2 SNEGSKA (reference sequence). The V end was cut by 1 base, the J end by 6 bases, with 6 bases between. The CDR3 nucleotides read TGCAGTGCTAGAGGGGGCGATGAAAAACTGTTTTTT. Translated: CSARGGDEKLFF.

This clonotype was counted at least ten times. The chain carries TRBV2 and TRBJ2-7; D remains unclear. Germline CDR1 and CDR2: SNHLY and FYNNEI. The CDR3 loop spans 16 amino acids. The V end was cut by 5 bases, the J end by 0 bases, with 17 bases between. The CDR3 DNA reads TGTGCCAGCAGTACCTCTATTATAAGGAGCTCCTACGAGCAGTACTTC. Residues: CASSTSIIRSSYEQYF.